These 30 T cell receptor beta chains came from one sample sequenced in a study of cytomegalovirus exposure and HLA in healthy donors. 13 Jbeta primers and 60 Vbeta primers were used for the PCR. Generated by immunoSEQ multiplex PCR, the TCRdb table keeps only in-frame clones and is missing some. The sample holds 120,000 or so clones, approximately 69% seen once. Sequencing was carried out using PBMCs. The source is a woman aged 45-65 years in good health and CMV-seropositive.

The genes are TRBV6-1 and TRBJ2-2, with TRBD1 identical over 7 bases. The CDR3 totals 14 residues. V shed 7 bases and J 1 base; nucleotides not matched to a gene: 3. Germline V lookup: CDR1 MNHNS, CDR2 SASEGT. This CDR3 reads CASMWTGNTGELFF. Here the CDR3 DNA reads TGTGCCAGCATGTGGACAGGGAACACCGGGGAGCTGTTTTTT.

The chain is built from TRBV18 and TRBJ2-6; D gene ambiguous. V was clipped by 0 bases and J by 0 bases, with 3 bases between them. Looked up from germline, CDR1 is KGHSH and CDR2 is LQKENI. This CDR3 is built from 15 residues. CDR3 bases: TGTGCCAGCTCACCACCGCGCTCTGGGGCCAACGTCCTGACTTTC. This codes for CASSPPRSGANVLTF. Together with reference TRBV18 and TRBJ2-6, the CDR3 gives the full variable domain: NAGVMQNPRHLVRRRGQEARLRCSPMKGHSHVYWYRQLPEEGLKFMVYLQKENIIDESGMPKERFSAEFPKEGPSILRIQQVVRGDSAAYFCASSPPRSGANVLTFGAGSRLTVL.

V and J are TRBV30 and TRBJ1-1; D is unclear. Trimming removed 4 bases from V and 0 bases from J, with 9 bases in between. The CDR3 has 13 residues. CDR1 and CDR2 from the germline V gene are GTSNPN and SVGIG (reference sequence). In DNA, the CDR3 is TGTGCCTGGACGGAACGGGTGAACACTGAAGCTTTCTTT. It is translated as CAWTERVNTEAFF.

V usage is TRBV18 and J usage is TRBJ1-2, with 9 bases matching TRBD1. This CDR3 is 15 amino acids long. Looked up from germline, CDR1 is KGHSH and CDR2 is LQKENI. After removal of 3 bases from V and 5 bases from J, the junction contained 7 bases not matched to a gene. In DNA, the CDR3 is TGTGCCAGCTCACCTGGGACAGGGAGTGAGTATGGCTACACCTTC. Its translation: CASSPGTGSEYGYTF.

The chain couples TRBV10-3 to TRBJ2-3; TRBD1 agrees at 10 bases. Germline V gene data show CDR1 as ENHRY and CDR2 as SYGVKD. The V gene end was trimmed by 6 bases and the J gene end by 4 bases; junction bases not matched to a gene: 4. The CDR3 consists of 14 residues. CDR3 nucleotide sequence: TGTGCCATCAGCGGGGACAGGGGTTCAGATACGCAGTATTTT. Its translation: CAISGDRGSDTQYF.

The chain couples TRBV4-1 to TRBJ2-1; TRBD2 matches at 8 bases. The junction had 10 bases not matched to a gene; V was cut back by 8 bases and J by 10 bases. The CDR3 has 13 amino acids. Germline CDR1 reads MGHRA; CDR2 reads YSYEKL. In DNA, the CDR3 is TGCGCCAGCGGATGGGGCGGGGGGAACGAGCAGTTCTTC. It yields the protein CASGWGGGNEQFF.

This clone was detected only a few times. The V call is TRBV30, the J call TRBJ2-1; possibly TRBD2 for D (6 bases). V gave up 8 bases and J gave up 0 bases, with 14 bases separating them. Germline V gene data show CDR1 as GTSNPN and CDR2 as SVGIG (reference sequence). The CDR3 sequence is 14 residues long. The CDR3 spells CARGFGGSYNEQFF. In nucleotides, the CDR3 is TGTGCCCGTGGATTCGGGGGCTCCTACAATGAGCAGTTCTTC.

The chain combines TRBV5-1 with TRBJ1-2; D is undetermined. This CDR3 has 16 residues. The V gene's germline CDR1 is SGHRS and CDR2 YFSETQ. With 0 bases removed from V and 4 bases from J, the gap between germline ends came to 16 bases. CDR3 protein: CASSLALGSSSYGYTF. The CDR3 DNA reads TGCGCCAGCAGCTTGGCCCTGGGTAGCTCGAGCTATGGCTACACCTTC.

The V and J genes are TRBV6-5 and TRBJ2-1, with 9 bases matching TRBD1. The CDR3 runs 14 residues. Germline V gene sequence: CDR1 MNHEY, CDR2 SVGAGI. V lost 7 bases to trimming and J lost 7 bases; unmatched junction nucleotides: 8. As DNA, the CDR3 is TGTGCCAGCAATCGGGACAGGGCTCAAAATGAGCAGTTCTTC. Amino acids: CASNRDRAQNEQFF.

This sequence joins TRBV5-1 and TRBJ1-2; tentatively, D is TRBD1 (6 bases). Germline V gene sequence: CDR1 SGHRS, CDR2 YFSETQ. V lost 0 bases and J lost 6, with 12 bases in between. The CDR3 length is 14 residues. The CDR3 sequence: CASSLAQGLDGYTF. In nucleotides, the CDR3 is TGCGCCAGCAGCTTGGCACAGGGTCTCGATGGCTACACCTTC.

This chain uses TRBV7-9 with TRBJ2-7; TRBD1 matches 7 bases. This CDR3 has 12 amino acids. With V trimmed by 10 bases and J by 4 bases, 7 bases remained unmatched. The germline V gene has CDR1 SEHNR and CDR2 FQNEAQ (reference sequence). CDR3 amino acids: CAMGRGQYEQYF. In nucleotides, the CDR3 is TGTGCCATGGGAAGGGGGCAGTACGAGCAGTACTTC.

The gene calls are TRBV19 and TRBJ2-1; possible D gene TRBD1, 6 bases. The CDR3 sequence is 15 residues long. With 2 bases removed from V and 5 bases from J, the gap between germline ends came to 13 bases. Germline assignment: CDR1 LNHDA and CDR2 SQIVND (reference sequence). The DNA for the CDR3 is TGTGCCAGTAGTATATCGCAGGGGTACCACAATGAGCAGTTCTTC. Translation gives CASSISQGYHNEQFF.

This rearrangement joins TRBV4-1 to TRBJ2-7; D uncertain. CDR1 MGHRA and CDR2 YSYEKL come from the germline V gene. V lost 1 base, J lost 6 bases, and 13 bases lay in between. CDR3 size: 14 residues. The chain's CDR3 is CASSQGDFRPEQYF. The CDR3 DNA reads TGCGCCAGCAGCCAAGGAGACTTCCGACCCGAGCAGTACTTC.

The chain's CDR3 is CASSGGGAYQPQHF. CDR3 in DNA: TGTGCCAGCAGTGGCGGGGGCGCGTATCAGCCCCAGCATTTT. The rearrangement uses TRBV2 and TRBJ1-5; tentatively, D is TRBD1 (6 bases). Germline V CDR1 and CDR2: SNHLY, FYNNEI. CDR3 size: 14 residues. Trimming removed 4 bases at V and 5 bases at J, with 12 bases between.

The chain has TRBV25-1 and TRBJ1-2; possible D gene TRBD1, 6 bases. Germline-derived CDR1 and CDR2 are MGHDK and SYGVNS. This CDR3 spans 15 amino acids. V lost 3 bases, J lost 3 bases, and 14 bases lay in between. CDR3 amino acids: CASSEGGGEDYGYTF. CDR3 nucleotide sequence: TGTGCCAGCAGTGAGGGAGGGGGAGAGGACTATGGCTACACCTTC.

This clone was found a few times. The chain employs TRBV7-2 and TRBJ1-2; D perhaps matches TRBD1 (6 bases). CDR1 and CDR2 (germline): SGHTA, FQGNSA. CDR3 size: 14 residues. Deletions cut 3 bases from V and 7 bases from J, with 15 bases between. CDR3 coding DNA: TGTGCCAGCAGCTTCGAAGGGGGGGTGGGTGGCTACACCTTC. Translated: CASSFEGGVGGYTF.

This clone was recorded once. This chain joins TRBV14 and TRBJ2-6; 10 bases are shared with TRBD2. V shed 2 bases and J 5 bases; nucleotides not matched to a gene: 9. Germline-derived CDR1 and CDR2 are SGHDN and FVKESK. CDR3 length: 18 residues. The CDR3 DNA is TGTGCCAGCAGCCAAATCGGGACTAGCGCCAGCCGGGCCAACGTCCTGACTTTC. Translated: CASSQIGTSASRANVLTF.

This clone was recorded once. The rearrangement uses TRBV28 and TRBJ1-4; 7 nucleotides match TRBD1. Germline CDR1 and CDR2: MDHEN and SYDVKM. V gave up 5 bases and J gave up 5 bases; unmatched junction bases: 8. The length of the CDR3 is 15 residues. CDR3 sequence reads: CASSPGGQRNEKLFF. In nucleotides, the CDR3 is TGTGCCAGCAGTCCCGGGGGACAGAGAAATGAAAAACTGTTTTTT.

The CDR3 DNA reads as TGTGCCAGCAGTTTACGTGGGGCGTGGATGGCTTTCTTT. As protein: CASSLRGAWMAFF. The chain uses TRBV28 and TRBJ1-1; D might be TRBD1 (5 bases). The length of the CDR3 is 13 residues. V was pared by 2 bases and J by 11 bases, with 15 bases between. Per the germline V gene, CDR1 is MDHEN and CDR2 is SYDVKM.

The V gene is TRBV19, the J gene TRBJ2-1; D possibly corresponds to TRBD1 (5 bases). V was clipped by 6 bases and J by 5 bases, with 5 bases between them. This CDR3 has 11 amino acids. Germline V gives CDR1 LNHDA, CDR2 SQIVND (reference sequence). This chain's CDR3 is CASRQDNEQFF. In DNA, the CDR3 is TGTGCCAGTAGACAGGACAATGAGCAGTTCTTC.

This clone was detected once. The chain couples TRBV28 to TRBJ2-3; 8 bases match TRBD2. With V trimmed by 3 bases and J by 0 bases, 2 bases remained unmatched. From germline, CDR1 is MDHEN and CDR2 SYDVKM. The CDR3 runs to 15 residues. CDR3 loop: CASSFTGGSTDTQYF. CDR3 bases: TGTGCCAGCAGTTTTACGGGAGGGAGCACAGATACGCAGTATTTT.

The chain joins TRBV7-2 to TRBJ1-3, with D possibly matching TRBD1 (5 bases). V was trimmed by 1 base and J by 3 bases, leaving 13 bases between them. The CDR3 totals 16 residues. Germline lookup yields CDR1 SGHTA and CDR2 FQGNSA. CDR3 nucleotide sequence: TGTGCCAGCAGCTTAGATCCAGGGACTGGTGGAAACACCATATATTTT. Its translation: CASSLDPGTGGNTIYF. The full variable domain, rest sourced from reference TRBV7-2 and TRBJ1-3, is GAGVSQSPSNKVTEKGKDVELRCDPISGHTALYWYRQSLGQGLEFLIYFQGNSAPDKSGLPSDRFSAERTGGSVSTLTIQRTQQEDSAVYLCASSLDPGTGGNTIYFGEGSWLTVV.

In DNA form, the CDR3 reads TGTGCCAGCAGTGAGGACAAATACTACGAGCAGTACTTC. Its translation: CASSEDKYYEQYF. The V gene is TRBV6-1, the J gene TRBJ2-7; maybe TRBD1 (5 bases). The V and J ends lost 3 bases and 3 bases respectively, with 9 bases between them. The CDR3 runs 13 residues. CDR1 and CDR2 (germline): MNHNS, SASEGT.

The chain has TRBV5-1 and TRBJ2-7; maybe TRBD2 (7 bases). The V gene's germline CDR1 is SGHRS and CDR2 YFSETQ. This CDR3 is built from 15 residues. V lost 1 base to trimming and J lost 5 bases, with 16 bases between them. DNA for the CDR3: TGCGCCAGCAGCTTGTCGCGGGGGCCGAGGGACGAGCAGTACTTC. Its translation is CASSLSRGPRDEQYF.

This clone occurred a few times. The chain joins TRBV7-2 to TRBJ2-7; 10 nucleotides align to TRBD2. Germline CDR1 is SGHTA and CDR2 is FQGNSA. There are 16 residues in the CDR3. The J segment lost 4 bases and the V segment lost 5 bases, leaving 11 bases of the junction unmatched. This CDR3 is CASSPSIAGGGYEQYF. In nucleotides, the CDR3 is TGTGCCAGCAGCCCCTCCATAGCGGGGGGCGGGTACGAGCAGTACTTC.

The CDR3, as DNA: TGTGCCAGCGGAAAGGGGGCCAATGAAAAACTGTTTTTT. Translated: CASGKGANEKLFF. This rearrangement joins TRBV9 to TRBJ1-4; TRBD1 agrees at 7 bases. V lost 7 bases, J lost 5 bases, and 5 bases stayed unmatched. The CDR3 is 13 amino acids. Germline assignment: CDR1 SGDLS and CDR2 YYNGEE.

The V gene is TRBV19, the J gene TRBJ1-4; 11 bases line up with TRBD1. V lost 3 bases and J lost 8; bases outside the gene matches: 2. Germline V gene sequence: CDR1 LNHDA, CDR2 SQIVND (reference sequence). The CDR3 has 14 residues. This chain's CDR3 is CASSIGTGGEKLFF. The CDR3, as DNA: TGTGCCAGTAGTATTGGGACAGGGGGGGAAAAACTGTTTTTT.

The chain links TRBV11-2 to TRBJ2-6, with 7 bases aligning to TRBD2. Germline CDR1 reads SGHAT; CDR2 reads FQNNGV. CDR3 length equals 17 residues. Trimming removed 4 bases from V and 0 bases from J; junction bases left unmatched: 6. The CDR3 region is CASSYSGGSSGANVLTF. DNA for the CDR3: TGTGCCAGCAGCTACTCTGGCGGGAGCTCTGGGGCCAACGTCCTGACTTTC.

The chain combines TRBV6-1 with TRBJ2-5, with a weak D call TRBD2 (5 bases). Germline CDR1 MNHNS, CDR2 SASEGT. This CDR3 comprises 14 residues. Trimming removed 0 bases from V and 9 bases from J, with 14 bases in between. The CDR3 DNA reads TGTGCCAGCAGTGAAGCGAGAACGGAGGAGGCCCAGTACTTC. It is translated as CASSEARTEEAQYF.

The V and J genes are TRBV6-5 and TRBJ1-1; 7 bases match TRBD1. The germline gives CDR1 MNHEY, CDR2 SVGAGI. The CDR3 totals 14 residues. V gave up 4 bases and J gave up 1 base; unmatched junction bases: 3. The CDR3, as DNA: TGTGCCAGCAGTTCGGGACAGCAGAACACTGAAGCTTTCTTT. Translating it yields CASSSGQQNTEAFF.